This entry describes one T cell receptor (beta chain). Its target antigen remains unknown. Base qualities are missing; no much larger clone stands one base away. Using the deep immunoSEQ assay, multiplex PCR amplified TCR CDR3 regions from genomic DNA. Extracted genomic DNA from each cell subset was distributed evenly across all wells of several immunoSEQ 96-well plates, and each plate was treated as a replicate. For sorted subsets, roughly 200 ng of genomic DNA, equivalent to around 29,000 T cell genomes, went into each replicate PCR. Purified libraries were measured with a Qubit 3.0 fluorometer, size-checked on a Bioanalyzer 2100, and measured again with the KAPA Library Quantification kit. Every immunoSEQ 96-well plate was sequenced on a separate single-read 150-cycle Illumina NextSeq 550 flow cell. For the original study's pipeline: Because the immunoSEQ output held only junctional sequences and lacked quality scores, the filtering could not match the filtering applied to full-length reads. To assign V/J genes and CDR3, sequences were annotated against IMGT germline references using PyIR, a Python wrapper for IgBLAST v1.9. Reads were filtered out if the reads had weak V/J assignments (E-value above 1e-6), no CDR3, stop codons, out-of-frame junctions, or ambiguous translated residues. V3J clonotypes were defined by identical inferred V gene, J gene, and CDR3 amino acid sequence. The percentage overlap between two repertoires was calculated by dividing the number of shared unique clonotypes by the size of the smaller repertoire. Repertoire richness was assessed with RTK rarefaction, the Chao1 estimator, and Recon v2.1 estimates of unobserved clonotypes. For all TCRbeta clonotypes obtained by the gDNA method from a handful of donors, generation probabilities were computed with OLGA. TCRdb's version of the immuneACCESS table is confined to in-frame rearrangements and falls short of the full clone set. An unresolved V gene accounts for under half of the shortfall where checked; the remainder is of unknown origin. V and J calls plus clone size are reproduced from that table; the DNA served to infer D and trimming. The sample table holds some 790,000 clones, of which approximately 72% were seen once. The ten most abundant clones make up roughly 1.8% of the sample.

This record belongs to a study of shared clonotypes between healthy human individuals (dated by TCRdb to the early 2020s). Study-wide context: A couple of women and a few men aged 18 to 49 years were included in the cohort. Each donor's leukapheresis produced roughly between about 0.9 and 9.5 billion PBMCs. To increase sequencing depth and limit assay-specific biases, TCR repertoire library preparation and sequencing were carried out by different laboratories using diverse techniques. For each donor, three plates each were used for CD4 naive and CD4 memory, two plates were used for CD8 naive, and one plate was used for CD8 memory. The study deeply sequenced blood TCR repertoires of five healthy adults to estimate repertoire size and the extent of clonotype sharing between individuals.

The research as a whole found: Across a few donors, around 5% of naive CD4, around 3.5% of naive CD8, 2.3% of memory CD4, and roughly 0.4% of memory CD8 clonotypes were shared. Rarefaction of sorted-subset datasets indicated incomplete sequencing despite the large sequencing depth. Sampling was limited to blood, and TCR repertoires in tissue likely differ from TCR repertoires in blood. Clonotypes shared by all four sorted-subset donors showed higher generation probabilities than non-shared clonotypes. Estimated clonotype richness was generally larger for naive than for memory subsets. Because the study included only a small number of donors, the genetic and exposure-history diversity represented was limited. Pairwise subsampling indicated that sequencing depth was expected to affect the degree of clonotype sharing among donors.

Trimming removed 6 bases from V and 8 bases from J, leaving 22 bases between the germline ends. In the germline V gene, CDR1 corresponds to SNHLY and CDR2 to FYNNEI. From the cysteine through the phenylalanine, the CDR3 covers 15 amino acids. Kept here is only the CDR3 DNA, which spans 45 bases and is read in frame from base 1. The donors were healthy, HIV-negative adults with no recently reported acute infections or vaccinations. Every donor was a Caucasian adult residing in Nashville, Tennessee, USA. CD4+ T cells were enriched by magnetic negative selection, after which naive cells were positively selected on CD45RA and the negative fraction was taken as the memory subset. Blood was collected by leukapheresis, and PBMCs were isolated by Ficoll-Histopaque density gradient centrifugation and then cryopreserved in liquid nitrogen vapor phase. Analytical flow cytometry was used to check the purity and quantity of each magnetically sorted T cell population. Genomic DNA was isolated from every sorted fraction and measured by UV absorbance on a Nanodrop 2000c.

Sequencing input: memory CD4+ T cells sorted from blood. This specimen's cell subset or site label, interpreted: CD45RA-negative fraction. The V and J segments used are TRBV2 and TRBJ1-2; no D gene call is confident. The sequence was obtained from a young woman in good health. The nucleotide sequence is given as TGTGCCAGCAGCGGATCATCGAGAAGGGCAGACGGCTACACCTTC. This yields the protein CASSGSSRRADGYTF.